This is a list of T cell receptor beta chains from one sample in a study of T cells in tuberculosis. Using immunoSEQ multiplex PCR, the repertoire was profiled, and TCRdb retains in-frame clones only, with some absent. The table records roughly 28,000 clones, 90% to 95% of them present only once. Sequenced input: PBMCs. The receptors were gathered from a donor aged 10 to 29 with latent tuberculosis or without tuberculosis infection. CDR3s include the opening cysteine and the closing phenylalanine or tryptophan. The D gene is left open where the match is weak. Only some rows state a clone size, as once, few, many or a class for expanded clones.

D	V	J	size	DNA	CDR3
TRBD1	TRBV4-3	TRBJ1-6	once	TGCGCCAGCAGCCATCGGGACAGGGATTCACCCCTCCACTTT	CASSHRDRDSPLHF
TRBD1	TRBV19	TRBJ2-4	-	TGTGCCAGTGCGGCCCGGACAGGGGCCATTCAGTACTTC	CASAARTGAIQYF
-	TRBV6-6	TRBJ1-1	-	TGTGCCAGCAGCAGACAGACCGGTAACACTGAAGCTTTCTTT	CASSRQTGNTEAFF
TRBD2	TRBV4-1	TRBJ2-7	-	TGCGCCAGCAGCCAAGGAAAGCGGCGGGAGGGCCGAAGCTCCTACGAGCAGTACTTC	CASSQGKRREGRSSYEQYF
-	TRBV25-1	TRBJ2-2	once	TGTGCCAGCAGTGAGTCTCCCGGGGAGCTGTTTTTT	CASSESPGELFF
-	TRBV7-3	TRBJ2-7	-	TGTGCCAGCAGCTTAAGTCCAGGCTCCTACGAGCAGTACTTC	CASSLSPGSYEQYF
TRBD1	TRBV29-1	TRBJ1-1	-	TGCAGCGTTGATACTCGACAGGGCACAAAGAGGAACACTGAAGCTTTCTTT	CSVDTRQGTKRNTEAFF
-	TRBV9	TRBJ1-5	-	TGTGCCAGCAGTCAGGGAAATCAGCCCCAGCATTTT	CASSQGNQPQHF
-	TRBV6-6	TRBJ2-3	-	TGTGCCAGCAGTTACGGCTCGGTAGCCACAGATACGCAGTATTTT	CASSYGSVATDTQYF
-	TRBV7-8	TRBJ2-5	-	TGTGCCAGCAGCTTAGCCCGGGAAGGAGAGACCCAGTACTTC	CASSLAREGETQYF
TRBD2	TRBV4-1	TRBJ2-7	-	TGCGCCAGCAGCCAAGGGGCTAGCGGGAGCTCCTACGAGCAGTACTTT	CASSQGASGSSYEQYF
-	TRBV7-6	TRBJ2-3	-	TGTGCCAGCAGCGGGGGCGTAACTGGGACAGATACGCAGTATTTT	CASSGGVTGTDTQYF
-	TRBV6-5	TRBJ2-2	-	TGTGCCAGCAGTTACTCGTATTCCGGGGAGCTGTTTTTT	CASSYSYSGELFF
-	TRBV5-6	TRBJ2-3	few	TGTGCCAGCAGCTTGGGGAGCACCGCGCAGTATTTT	CASSLGSTAQYF
-	TRBV28	TRBJ1-5	-	TGTGCCAGCAGTTTAGGGATAGCGGGCCAGCCCCAGCATTTT	CASSLGIAGQPQHF
-	TRBV6-6	TRBJ2-1	-	TGTGCCAGCAGTTACCGAGGACTGTACAATGAGCAGTTCTTC	CASSYRGLYNEQFF
TRBD1	TRBV19	TRBJ2-7	-	TGTGCCAGTAGTATAGACGGACCGGGACAGGGGACGTACGAGCAGTACTTC	CASSIDGPGQGTYEQYF
-	TRBV19	TRBJ2-7	-	TGTGCCAGTAGTATTGTGGGAGAGGGCTACGAGCAGTACTTC	CASSIVGEGYEQYF
-	TRBV18	TRBJ2-3	once	TGTGCCAGCTCATCCACGGTAGATACGCAGTATTTT	CASSSTVDTQYF
-	TRBV9	TRBJ2-1	once	TGTGCCAGCAGCGGTCATCTTGCGGGGAGCTCCTACAATGAGCAGTTCTTC	CASSGHLAGSSYNEQFF
TRBD2	TRBV2	TRBJ2-1	-	TGTGCCAGCAACAGGGTAGCGGGAGGGCCCAATGAGCAGTTCTTC	CASNRVAGGPNEQFF
TRBD2	TRBV9	TRBJ2-1	-	TGTGCCAGCAGCGTAGGTCTAGCGGGAGCTGGCTACAATGAGCAGTTCTTC	CASSVGLAGAGYNEQFF
-	TRBV28	TRBJ2-7	-	TGTGCCAGCAGTTTGGAGATTTCCTACGAGCAGTACTTC	CASSLEISYEQYF
TRBD1	TRBV19	TRBJ2-5	-	TGTGCCAGTAGTATGGGGACAGGGCTTTCAGAGACCCAGTACTTC	CASSMGTGLSETQYF
TRBD2	TRBV28	TRBJ2-1	-	TGTGCCAGCAGTTTACGCCCGGGACTAGCGGGCTACAATGAGCAGTTCTTC	CASSLRPGLAGYNEQFF
-	TRBV14	TRBJ2-7	-	TGTGCCAGCAGTGGGACACACCCAAGGGAGCAGTACTTC	CASSGTHPREQYF
TRBD1	TRBV29-1	TRBJ2-5	-	TGCAGCGTAGCAGGACAGGGAAAAGAGACCCAGTACTTC	CSVAGQGKETQYF
TRBD1	TRBV7-2	TRBJ1-5	-	TGTGCCAGCAGCATACAGGGGGGAGATCAGCCCCAGCATTTT	CASSIQGGDQPQHF
TRBD1	TRBV7-8	TRBJ2-2	-	TGTGCCAGCAGCTCCACAGGGGGCGTTCAGACCGGGGAGCTGTTTTTT	CASSSTGGVQTGELFF
-	TRBV9	TRBJ1-6	-	TGTGCCAGCAGCGTAGGACGGGATAATTCACCCCTCCACTTT	CASSVGRDNSPLHF
-	TRBV2	TRBJ2-2	once	TGTGCCAGCAGTGAAGTACATTCAACGAACACCGGGGAGCTGTTTTTT	CASSEVHSTNTGELFF
TRBD2	TRBV7-9	TRBJ2-3	once	TGTGCCAGCAGCTGGGGGACTACCCAGTTTAAGCAGTATTTT	CASSWGTTQFKQYF
TRBD1	TRBV19	TRBJ1-5	once	TGTGCCAGTAGTATGATCCGGGACAGAGATCAGCCCCAGCATTTT	CASSMIRDRDQPQHF
TRBD2	TRBV4-3	TRBJ2-1	-	TGCGCCAGCAGCCAAAGACTAGCGGGGGACTACAATGAGCAGTTCTTC	CASSQRLAGDYNEQFF
-	TRBV29-1	TRBJ2-7	-	TGCAGCGTTGAGCTCAGGGGAAGGTACGAGCAGTACTTC	CSVELRGRYEQYF
TRBD1	TRBV28	TRBJ2-7	-	TGTGCCAGCAGTCCTAGGACAGGGCAGGCCCTCTACGAGCAGTACTTC	CASSPRTGQALYEQYF